This entry lists 17 T cell receptor beta chains sequenced from one sample in a study of shared clonotypes between healthy human individuals. Terminally differentiated effector memory CD45RA+ cells were left out of the naive CD8 fraction, which was CD45RO-negative and positively selected for CCR7. The repertoire was sequenced with immunoSEQ multiplex PCR; TCRdb's copy has only in-frame clones and lacks some. This sample carries around 2,000,000 clones, about 95% of them seen once, and the ten largest clones take around 1%. The specimen was naive CD8+ T cells sorted from blood. The receptors stem from a man aged 18 to 29 in good health.

V gene TRBV4-3 combines with J gene TRBJ2-2; no firm D call. The CDR3 is 15 residues long. Germline V gene lookup returns CDR1 LGHNA and CDR2 YSLEER. V shed 0 bases and J shed 6 bases, with 11 bases lying between them. Written as DNA, the CDR3 is TGCGCCAGCAGCCAAGATTTGGCCAGCTCCGGGGAGCTGTTTTTT. Translating it yields CASSQDLASSGELFF.

The J gene is TRBJ2-7, the V gene TRBV2; the match to TRBD1 covers 7 bases. The CDR3 has 14 amino acids. Germline V gene sequence: CDR1 SNHLY, CDR2 FYNNEI. Trimming took 0 bases from V and 3 from J; bases not matched to a gene: 2. The chain's CDR3 is CASSEANRGYEQYF. The CDR3 nucleotides read TGTGCCAGCAGTGAAGCGAACAGGGGCTACGAGCAGTACTTC.

This sequence joins TRBV7-9 and TRBJ2-3; no clear D gene. V was pared by 0 bases and J by 4 bases, with 17 bases between. This CDR3 is built from 17 residues. The germline CDR1 and CDR2 sequences are SEHNR and FQNEAQ (reference sequence). The CDR3 region is CASSLAYPGVDADTQYF. The CDR3 DNA reads TGTGCCAGCAGCTTAGCGTACCCCGGAGTCGATGCAGATACGCAGTATTTT.

The CDR3 nucleotides are TGTGCCAGCAGTTTTCCTACCGAGGGCTACAATGAGCAGTTCTTC. Its protein is CASSFPTEGYNEQFF. The genes are TRBV28 and TRBJ2-1, with D tentatively TRBD2 (5 bases). Between the trimmed V and J ends, which lost 3 bases and 3 bases, there was a span of 12 bases. From germline, CDR1 is MDHEN and CDR2 SYDVKM. This CDR3 has 15 residues.

This clone was detected once. The genes are TRBV6-1 and TRBJ2-1, with D possibly TRBD2 on 5 matching bases. V shed 1 base and J shed 0 bases, with 10 bases lying between them. Germline assignment: CDR1 MNHNS and CDR2 SASEGT. The CDR3 contains 16 residues. CDR3 amino acids: CASSEVSGSSYNEQFF. DNA for the CDR3: TGTGCCAGCAGTGAAGTGAGCGGCAGCTCCTACAATGAGCAGTTCTTC.

The chain employs TRBV5-6 and TRBJ2-1, with 10 bases aligning to TRBD2. CDR1 and CDR2 (germline): SGHDT, YYEEEE. V gave up 2 bases and J gave up 4 bases; unmatched junction bases: 6. The CDR3 extends over 16 amino acids. The CDR3 loop reads CASSLGLADAYNEQFF. The CDR3 DNA reads as TGTGCCAGCAGCTTAGGACTAGCGGACGCATACAATGAGCAGTTCTTC. The variable domain in full, completed from reference TRBV5-6 and TRBJ2-1, reads DAGVTQSPTHLIKTRGQQVTLRCSPKSGHDTVSWYQQALGQGPQFIFQYYEEEERQRGNFPDRFSGHQFPNYSSELNVNALLLGDSALYLCASSLGLADAYNEQFFGPGTRLTVL.

This chain connects TRBV28 to TRBJ1-1; D is unresolved. Germline V gene data show CDR1 as MDHEN and CDR2 as SYDVKM. V lost 3 bases and J 2 bases, leaving 10 bases between the germline ends. The CDR3 is 14 amino acids. The CDR3 protein is CASSLRRENTEAFF. The CDR3 DNA reads TGTGCCAGCAGTTTGAGACGAGAAAACACTGAAGCTTTCTTT.

The chain joins TRBV30 to TRBJ1-3, with 9 bases fitting TRBD1. Germline-derived CDR1 and CDR2 are GTSNPN and SVGIG (reference sequence). The CDR3 extends over 14 amino acids. With 5 bases clipped from V and 4 bases from J, the junction kept 6 bases outside the gene matches. CDR3 sequence (DNA): TGTGCCTGGGGGACAGGGTCGACGGGAAACACCATATATTTT. Residues: CAWGTGSTGNTIYF.

On this clone itself: The same CDR3 can be traced to other DNA sequences in this sample. The rearrangement links TRBV5-1 to TRBJ1-5, with D hard to call. Germline V gives CDR1 SGHRS, CDR2 YFSETQ. V lost 0 bases, J lost 7 bases, and 5 bases lay in between. The CDR3 length is 12 residues. The CDR3 nucleotides read TGCGCCAGCAGCTTGGATGGGCAGCCCCAGCATTTT. Translated: CASSLDGQPQHF.

The genes are TRBV7-2 and TRBJ1-2, with D uncertain. The CDR3 totals 14 residues. Germline CDR1 SGHTA, CDR2 FQGNSA. V was shortened by 3 bases and J by 4 bases, with 12 bases between the two germline ends. The CDR3 coding sequence is TGTGCCAGCAGCTTTTCAGGCTTGGGCTATGGCTACACCTTC. As protein: CASSFSGLGYGYTF.

J is TRBJ2-3 and V is TRBV6-1, with D uncertain. V lost 1 base, J lost 0 bases, and 14 bases lay in between. This CDR3 region has 17 residues. Germline CDR1 reads MNHNS; CDR2 reads SASEGT. Written as DNA, the CDR3 is TGTGCCAGCAGTGAAGAAGAAGAGCAGCCGAGCACAGATACGCAGTATTTT. The encoded protein is CASSEEEEQPSTDTQYF.

CDR3 in amino acids: CASRFGGAGGELFF. The DNA of the CDR3 is TGTGCCAGCAGATTCGGGGGGGCTGGCGGGGAGCTGTTTTTT. The rearrangement links TRBV5-4 to TRBJ2-2; 8 nucleotides line up with TRBD2. The germline CDR1 and CDR2 sequences are SGHNT and YYREEE (reference sequence). Trimming at V came to 5 bases and at J to 7 bases, leaving 7 bases not matched to a gene. The CDR3 contains 14 residues. The variable domain in full, with the rest retrieved from reference TRBV5-4 and TRBJ2-2, is ETGVTQSPTHLIKTRGQQVTLRCSSQSGHNTVSWYQQALGQGPQFIFQYYREEENGRGNFPPRFSGLQFPNYSSELNVNALELDDSALYLCASRFGGAGGELFFGEGSRLTVL.

This clone was seen more than once but under ten times. The chain combines TRBV7-9 with TRBJ1-2; a weak D match, TRBD1 (5 bases). The CDR3 runs 16 residues. Germline V gene data show CDR1 as SEHNR and CDR2 as FQNEAQ (reference sequence). Trimming removed 3 bases from V and 4 bases from J, with 18 bases in between. CDR3 sequence: CASSFLESGTSYGYTF. The CDR3 DNA sequence: TGTGCCAGCAGCTTCCTCGAAAGCGGGACCAGCTATGGCTACACCTTC.

The chain links TRBV7-8 to TRBJ2-5, with D unclear. The CDR3 is made up of 13 amino acids. The germline gives CDR1 SGHVS, CDR2 FQNEAQ. V lost 2 bases and J lost 2, with 6 bases in between. The CDR3 bases are TGTGCCAGCAGCTTACTTGAACAAGAGACCCAGTACTTC. Amino acids: CASSLLEQETQYF.

The chain combines TRBV5-6 with TRBJ1-6; the match to TRBD1 covers 8 bases. Trimming took 2 bases from V and 4 from J; bases not matched to a gene: 11. The germline gives CDR1 SGHDT, CDR2 YYEEEE. This CDR3 comprises 18 residues. The CDR3 spells CASSFGSGGGLYNSPLHF. The CDR3, as DNA: TGTGCCAGCAGCTTTGGTTCAGGGGGCGGACTGTATAATTCACCCCTCCACTTT. Full variable domain (remainder filled in from reference TRBV5-6 and TRBJ1-6): DAGVTQSPTHLIKTRGQQVTLRCSPKSGHDTVSWYQQALGQGPQFIFQYYEEEERQRGNFPDRFSGHQFPNYSSELNVNALLLGDSALYLCASSFGSGGGLYNSPLHFGNGTRLTVT.

The chain uses TRBV9 and TRBJ2-7; the D gene is possibly TRBD2 (7 bases). The CDR3 sequence is 14 residues long. Germline assignment: CDR1 SGDLS and CDR2 YYNGEE. The germline V and J ends were trimmed by 4 bases and 7 bases, with 18 bases remaining between them. Here the CDR3 reads CASSSEGGGYEQYF. In DNA, the CDR3 is TGTGCCAGCAGCTCCGAAGGGGGAGGGTATGAGCAGTACTTC.

The rearrangement uses TRBV9 and TRBJ2-2; TRBD1 aligns across 7 bases. With 0 bases clipped from V and 0 bases from J, the junction kept 2 bases outside the gene matches. The CDR3 is made up of 16 amino acids. Germline CDR1 reads SGDLS; CDR2 reads YYNGEE. The CDR3 region has the DNA TGTGCCAGCAGCGTAGAGGGGGCCCCGAACACCGGGGAGCTGTTTTTT. It translates to CASSVEGAPNTGELFF.